The T cell receptor beta chain described here comes from a study of blood T cell repertoires in COVID-19 (dated by TCRdb to the early 2020s). In the study overall: Collaborator samples came from the United States, Italy and Spain and covered acute and convalescent phases of COVID-19. The prospective study material was composed of cDNA or gDNA derived from T cells, B-cell-depleted T cells, or PBMCs. The dataset comprised deeply sampled blood TCRbeta repertoires from subjects exposed to, actively infected with, or recovered from COVID-19. A freely available public database, intended as a resource for researchers studying the immune response to SARS-CoV-2, is where the repertoires were released. Samples were obtained from the ongoing ImmuneRACE study (first 160 participants) and from 1,254 subjects provided by 6 global collaborators. Nearly every sample came with metadata listing a de-identified subject ID, COVID-19 status, age in years and sex. Where HLA class I and class II types were available, the types were taken from metadata supplied by the sample provider, not from assay-based typing. What the authors observed across the whole study: How much clinical and demographic metadata was included differed by source and by participant, and the metadata was provided uncurated.

TCRbeta CDR3 regions were amplified from genomic DNA by means of the immunoSEQ Assay, a bias-controlled multiplex PCR. As for the original processing: The number of nucleated cells in each sample was estimated from the amplification of reference gene primers within the assay. Sequence reads were collapsed and filtered to measure the absolute abundance of every unique TCRbeta CDR3 rearrangement. For each sample, productive Simpson clonality was calculated as the square root of Simpson's diversity index across productive rearrangements. Imported from immuneACCESS, the table was reduced by TCRdb to in-frame sequences with V and J called. These copies leave out some clones; in studies compared against another copy, an unresolved V gene accounts for under half, and the cause of the remainder is not known. V, J and clone size derive from that table, while D and trimming were established from the DNA sequence. The table for this sample lists 350,000 or so clones; around 88% of them were counted only once. 1.5% to 2% of the sample is taken by the ten largest.

As to this clone: Its specific antigen is unknown. Per-base qualities were not stored, and no clone one base away is much larger.

One collaborating source in Seattle enrolled patients during active infection and followed them longitudinally through the course of disease. Each collaborating institution followed its own protocols to collect whole blood in K2EDTA tubes. For TCRbeta analysis, collaborators shipped samples in one of three forms: frozen whole blood, isolated PBMCs, or DNA extracted from either of those sample types. Sequenced material: peripheral blood. The origin of this receptor is a woman aged 25-40 years with COVID-19, enrolled during active disease.

The sequence in DNA is TGCGCCAGCAGCTCCCCAGGGAACACTGAAGCTTTCTTT. Its protein reads: CASSSPGNTEAFF. The receptor chain draws on TRBV5-1 and TRBJ1-1; no confident D gene assignment can be made. CDR1 and CDR2 are read off the germline V gene as SGHRS and YFSETQ. CDR3 length: 13 amino acids, cysteine to phenylalanine. The sequence is cut down to CDR3 DNA, 39 bases in frame from base 1. Trimming removed 3 bases from V and 1 base from J, leaving 7 bases between the germline ends.